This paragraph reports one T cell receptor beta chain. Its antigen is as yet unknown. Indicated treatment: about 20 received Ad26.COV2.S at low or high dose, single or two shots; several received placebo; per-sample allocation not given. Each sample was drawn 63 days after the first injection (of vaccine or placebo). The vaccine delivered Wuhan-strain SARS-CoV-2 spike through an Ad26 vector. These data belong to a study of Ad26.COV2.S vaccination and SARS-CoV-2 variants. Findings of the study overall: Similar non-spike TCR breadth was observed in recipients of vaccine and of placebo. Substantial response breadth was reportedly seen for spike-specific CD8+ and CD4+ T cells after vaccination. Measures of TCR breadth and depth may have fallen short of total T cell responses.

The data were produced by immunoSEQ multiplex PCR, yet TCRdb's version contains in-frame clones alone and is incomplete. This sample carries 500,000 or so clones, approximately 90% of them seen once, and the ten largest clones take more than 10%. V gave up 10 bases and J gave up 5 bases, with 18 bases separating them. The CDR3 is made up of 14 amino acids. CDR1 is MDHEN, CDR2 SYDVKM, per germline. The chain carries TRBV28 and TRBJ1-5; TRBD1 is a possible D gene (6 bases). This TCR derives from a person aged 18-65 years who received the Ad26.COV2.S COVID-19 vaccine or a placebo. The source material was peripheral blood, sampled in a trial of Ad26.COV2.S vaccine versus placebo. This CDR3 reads CATRGSGVHQPQHF. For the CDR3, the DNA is TGTGCCACCAGGGGCTCAGGGGTTCATCAGCCCCAGCATTTT.